A single sample gave rise to the 9 T cell receptor beta chains below, sequenced in a study of cytomegalovirus exposure and HLA in healthy donors. Researchers ran the PCR with 60 Vbeta and 13 Jbeta primers. Repertoires were generated with immunoSEQ multiplex PCR, while TCRdb's copy carries only in-frame clones and drops some. The sample shows under 200,000 clones, 79% of them seen only once. The sequencing sample was made of PBMCs. Source of these receptors: a woman aged 40-49 years in good health and CMV-seronegative.

The chain has TRBV30 and TRBJ2-3; tentatively, D is TRBD2 (6 bases). This CDR3 region has 13 residues. The ends were cut back, 4 bases at V and 1 base at J, with 9 bases in the middle. Germline CDR1 is GTSNPN and CDR2 is SVGIG (reference sequence). The DNA for the CDR3 is TGTGCCTGGAAACAGCGGGGCACAGATACGCAGTATTTT. This translates into CAWKQRGTDTQYF.

The chain uses TRBV4-1 and TRBJ1-2, with D possibly matching TRBD1 (5 bases). The CDR3 contains 19 residues. The ends were cut back, 1 base at V and 7 bases at J, with 28 bases in the middle. Looked up from germline, CDR1 is MGHRA and CDR2 is YSYEKL. In nucleotides, the CDR3 is TGCGCCAGCAGCCAAGCGTTAGGGGTCGGGAGGCCCCGGGCGCTTGGCTACACCTTC. This gives the protein CASSQALGVGRPRALGYTF.

This clone has a handful of counts. The chain carries TRBV6-1 and TRBJ2-1; D is unresolved. V dropped 1 base and J dropped 4 bases, with 11 bases sitting between them. CDR1 is MNHNS, CDR2 SASEGT, per germline. The CDR3 sequence is 15 residues long. The CDR3 region is CASSEGMAAYNEQFF. For the CDR3, the DNA is TGTGCCAGCAGTGAAGGGATGGCGGCTTACAATGAGCAGTTCTTC.

This CDR3 reads CASTATSGGYNEQFF. Here the CDR3 DNA reads TGTGCCAGCACCGCGACTAGCGGGGGATACAATGAGCAGTTCTTC. The rearrangement joins TRBV2 to TRBJ2-1; TRBD2 aligns across 12 bases. V shed 7 bases, J shed 4 bases, and the junction held 5 bases outside the gene matches. This CDR3 has 15 amino acids. The germline V gene has CDR1 SNHLY and CDR2 FYNNEI.

The chain employs TRBV28 and TRBJ2-3; possible D gene TRBD1, 5 bases. Between the trimmed V and J ends, which lost 1 base and 4 bases, there was a span of 15 bases. The CDR3 is 16 amino acids. From germline, CDR1 is MDHEN and CDR2 SYDVKM. The CDR3 protein is CASSLFPRVGADTQYF. The DNA of the CDR3 is TGTGCCAGCAGTTTATTTCCCAGGGTCGGAGCAGATACGCAGTATTTT.

The sample holds a few counts of this clone. The V gene is TRBV7-9, the J gene TRBJ1-1; D is undetermined. Per the germline V gene, CDR1 is SEHNR and CDR2 is FQNEAQ (reference sequence). V was cut by 1 base and J by 6 bases, with 15 bases left in between. CDR3 length: 15 residues. The CDR3 is CASSLDHSLYAEAFF. The CDR3 DNA follows: TGTGCCAGCAGCTTAGATCACAGCCTGTACGCTGAAGCTTTCTTT.

The chain recombines TRBV15 with TRBJ2-7, with D tentatively TRBD2 (5 bases). In germline, CDR1 is LNHNV, CDR2 YYDKDF (reference sequence). With 3 bases removed from V and 2 bases from J, the gap between germline ends came to 11 bases. The CDR3 runs to 14 residues. This CDR3 reads CATSRGVSAYEQYF. DNA of the CDR3: TGTGCCACCAGCAGGGGAGTTTCCGCCTACGAGCAGTACTTC.

The chain couples TRBV11-3 to TRBJ1-6; D gene ambiguous. The CDR3 is 16 residues long. The germline V and J ends were trimmed by 2 bases and 0 bases, with 8 bases remaining between them. Germline lookup yields CDR1 SGHNT and CDR2 YENEEA. The CDR3 reads CASSLRTSSYNSPLHF. The CDR3 DNA reads TGTGCCAGCAGCTTACGCACGAGCTCCTATAATTCACCCCTCCACTTT.

The V call is TRBV25-1, the J call TRBJ2-1; D is possibly TRBD2 (5 bases). V was pared by 5 bases and J by 2 bases, with 13 bases between. CDR1 and CDR2 (germline): MGHDK, SYGVNS. This CDR3 has 15 residues. The CDR3 loop reads CASSLGVSPYNEQFF. CDR3 nucleotides: TGTGCCAGCAGTCTGGGAGTCAGTCCCTACAATGAGCAGTTCTTC. The whole variable domain, filled in from reference TRBV25-1 and TRBJ2-1, reads EADIYQTPRYLVIGTGKKITLECSQTMGHDKMYWYQQDPGMELHLIHYSYGVNSTEKGDLSSESTVSRIRTEHFPLTLESARPSHTSQYLCASSLGVSPYNEQFFGPGTRLTVL.